The rows below give T cell receptor beta chains drawn from one sample of a study of blood T cell repertoires in COVID-19. Sequencing used immunoSEQ multiplex PCR; TCRdb keeps in-frame clones, though not all of them. The sample consists of 150,000 to 200,000 clones, more than 70% of them appearing once. The sample taken for sequencing was PBMCs or T cells enriched from blood (not recorded which). The receptor source for this set is a woman aged 18-29 years who had recovered from COVID-19. The CDR3 runs from the conserved cysteine through the conserved F or W. D genes are given only for firm matches. Some rows mark clone size as missing; the rest say once, few, many or name a class of expanded clone.

V gene	J gene	D gene	clone size	CDR3 protein	CDR3 DNA
TRBV15	TRBJ2-1	.	.	CATSGDIRSSYNEQFF	TGTGCCACCAGTGGGGACATACGGAGCTCCTACAATGAGCAGTTCTTC
TRBV5-1	TRBJ2-7	.	once	CASTIGGQNYEQYF	TGCGCCAGCACTATAGGAGGCCAGAACTACGAGCAGTACTTC
TRBV4-1	TRBJ1-2	.	.	CASSQEPGTSNYGYTF	TGCGCCAGCAGCCAAGAACCAGGGACATCTAACTATGGCTACACCTTC
TRBV19	TRBJ2-5	TRBD1	.	CASSKGQGGETQYF	TGTGCCAGTAGTAAGGGACAGGGGGGGGAGACCCAGTACTTC
TRBV5-1	TRBJ2-6	TRBD1	once	CASSWGQVPSGANVLTF	TGCGCCAGCAGCTGGGGACAGGTGCCCTCTGGGGCCAACGTCCTGACTTTC
TRBV30	TRBJ1-1	.	.	CAWSLGRDTEAFF	TGTGCCTGGAGTTTAGGGAGGGACACTGAAGCTTTCTTT
TRBV30	TRBJ1-2	.	.	CAWKDRDNYGYTF	TGTGCCTGGAAGGACAGAGACAACTATGGCTACACCTTC
TRBV19	TRBJ1-1	TRBD1	.	CASGQGYTEAFF	TGTGCCAGCGGACAGGGGTACACTGAAGCTTTCTTT
TRBV3-1/TRBV3-2	TRBJ2-1	.	.	CASSQAIGGDEQFF	TGTGCCAGCAGCCAAGCGATCGGAGGGGATGAGCAGTTCTTC
TRBV6-1	TRBJ2-7	.	.	CASSEGWAREQYF	TGTGCCAGCAGTGAAGGGTGGGCGCGCGAGCAGTACTTC
TRBV19	TRBJ2-2	.	.	CASSRAMNTGELFF	TGTGCCAGTAGTAGGGCTATGAACACCGGGGAGCTGTTTTTT
TRBV2	TRBJ2-5	TRBD2	.	CASSTSGGPGETQYF	TGTGCCAGCTCGACTAGCGGGGGGCCGGGGGAGACCCAGTACTTC
TRBV20-1	TRBJ2-7	TRBD1	.	CSVSPGQGSYEQYF	TGCAGTGTTAGTCCGGGACAGGGATCCTACGAGCAGTACTTC
TRBV28	TRBJ1-1	.	.	CASSFRGAGNTEAFF	TGTGCCAGCAGTTTTCGGGGAGCGGGGAACACTGAAGCTTTCTTT
TRBV28	TRBJ1-5	TRBD1	.	CASSSDGQGLSQPQHF	TGTGCCAGCAGTTCAGACGGACAGGGATTAAGTCAGCCCCAGCATTTT
TRBV6-5	TRBJ2-3	TRBD2	.	CASSPQRGGPDTQYF	TGTGCCAGCAGTCCCCAGCGGGGGGGGCCAGATACGCAGTATTTT
TRBV28	TRBJ2-2	.	.	CASRPRGWKSNTGELFF	TGTGCCAGCAGGCCCCGCGGATGGAAATCGAACACCGGGGAGCTGTTTTTT
TRBV7-7	TRBJ2-3	.	.	CASSLTATDTQYF	TGTGCCAGCAGCCTAACCGCGACAGATACGCAGTATTTT
TRBV28	TRBJ1-4	.	.	CASSSGGAPYNEKLFF	TGTGCCAGCAGTTCGGGAGGGGCGCCTTATAATGAAAAACTGTTTTTT
TRBV6-1	TRBJ1-2	.	.	CASSDHSLAYGYTF	TGTGCCAGCAGTGATCACAGCCTTGCCTATGGCTACACCTTC
TRBV10-3	TRBJ1-2	TRBD1	.	CAIRGQGVSRLGYTF	TGTGCCATCAGGGGACAGGGGGTTTCAAGATTGGGCTACACCTTC
TRBV21-1	TRBJ1-3	.	.	CASKLARDRSHSGNTIYF	TGTGCCAGCAAGTTGGCGCGGGACAGGAGTCACTCTGGAAACACCATATATTTT
TRBV7-6	TRBJ2-3	TRBD2	.	CASSQESGGVNTQYF	TGTGCCAGCAGTCAAGAGTCGGGGGGGGTAAATACGCAGTATTTT
TRBV28	TRBJ1-2	.	.	CASSSTSRNYGYTF	TGTGCCAGCAGCTCGACTTCGCGTAACTATGGCTACACCTTC
TRBV28	TRBJ1-1	TRBD1	.	CASSEYGTGHVSTEAFF	TGTGCCAGCTCCGAGTATGGGACAGGGCATGTTTCCACTGAAGCTTTCTTT
TRBV30	TRBJ1-3	.	.	CASASTALSSGNTIYF	TGTGCCTCGGCTTCGACAGCTCTCAGCTCTGGAAACACCATATATTTT
TRBV9	TRBJ1-1	.	.	CASSPTNRDTEAFF	TGTGCCAGCAGCCCGACGAACCGGGACACTGAAGCTTTCTTT
TRBV27	TRBJ2-7	.	.	CASSLGGGALYEQYF	TGTGCCAGCAGTTTAGGAGGGGGGGCCCTATACGAGCAGTACTTC
TRBV6-1	TRBJ1-5	.	.	CASSEYIGARNQPQHF	TGTGCCAGCAGTGAATATATTGGGGCAAGGAATCAGCCCCAGCATTTT
TRBV6-1	TRBJ1-5	TRBD1	.	CASSGTGAVGNQPQHF	TGTGCCAGCAGTGGGACAGGGGCAGTAGGAAATCAGCCCCAGCATTTT
TRBV27	TRBJ2-1	.	.	CASSKEKNEQFF	TGTGCCAGCAGCAAAGAGAAAAATGAGCAGTTCTTC
TRBV27	TRBJ2-1	TRBD2	.	CASSLSGGAYNEQFF	TGTGCCAGCAGTTTAAGCGGGGGGGCCTACAATGAGCAGTTCTTC